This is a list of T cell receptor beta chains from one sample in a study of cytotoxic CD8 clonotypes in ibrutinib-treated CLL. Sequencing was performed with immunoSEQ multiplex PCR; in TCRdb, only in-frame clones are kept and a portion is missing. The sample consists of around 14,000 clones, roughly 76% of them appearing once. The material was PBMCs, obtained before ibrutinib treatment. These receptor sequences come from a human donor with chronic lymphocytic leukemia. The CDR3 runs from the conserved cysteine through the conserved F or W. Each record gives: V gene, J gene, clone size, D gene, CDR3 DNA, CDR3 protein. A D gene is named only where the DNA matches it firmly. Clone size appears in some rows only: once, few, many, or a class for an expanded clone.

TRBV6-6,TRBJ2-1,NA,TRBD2,TGTGCCAGCAGGACCCAGGGTAGCGGGAGGGGCAATGAGCAGTTCTTC,CASRTQGSGRGNEQFF
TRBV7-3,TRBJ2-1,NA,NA,TGTGCCAGCAGCCCGGCGGCGGGACCCTACAATGAGCAGTTCTTC,CASSPAAGPYNEQFF
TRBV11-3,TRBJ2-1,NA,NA,TGTGCCAGCAGCTCCACGCGGGCCGGGTCCGGTAAGCAGTTCTTC,CASSSTRAGSGKQFF
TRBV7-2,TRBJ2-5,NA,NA,TGTGCCAGCAGCTTAGGGGGCCAAGAGACCCAGTACTTC,CASSLGGQETQYF
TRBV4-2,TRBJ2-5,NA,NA,TGTGCCAGCTCGGTGGGGGTGGAGACCCAGTACTTC,CASSVGVETQYF
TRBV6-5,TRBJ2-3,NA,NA,TGTGCCAGCAGTACTAGAGCCCCCACAGATACGCAGTATTTT,CASSTRAPTDTQYF
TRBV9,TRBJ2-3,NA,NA,TGTGCCAGCAGCGTAGAGTTGGGGGGCGGGGATACGCAGTATTTT,CASSVELGGGDTQYF
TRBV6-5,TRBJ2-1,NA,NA,TGTGCCAGCAGTTACGAGCAGGGCTTTTACAATGAGCAGTTCTTC,CASSYEQGFYNEQFF
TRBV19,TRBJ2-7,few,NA,TGTGCCAGTAGTATAGATCGGTCCACCTCCTACGAGCAGTACTTC,CASSIDRSTSYEQYF
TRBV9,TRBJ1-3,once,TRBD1,TGTGCCAGCAGCCCTTGGACAGGGAGAAACACCATATATTTT,CASSPWTGRNTIYF
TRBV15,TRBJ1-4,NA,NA,TGTGCCACCAGCAGAGATAACGGGGTCCTTAATTTT,CATSRDNGVLNF
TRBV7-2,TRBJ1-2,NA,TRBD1,TGTGCCAGCAGCTTATTCATAGGGCAGGGGGCACCACCGGGCTACACCTTC,CASSLFIGQGAPPGYTF
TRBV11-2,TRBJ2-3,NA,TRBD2,TGTGCCAGCAGCCCAAGGACTAGCGGAGATACGCAGTATTTT,CASSPRTSGDTQYF
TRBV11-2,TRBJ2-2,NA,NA,TGTGCCAGCAGCCAAGAACGACTAGCCGGGGAGCTGTTTTTT,CASSQERLAGELFF
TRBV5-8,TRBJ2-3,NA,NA,TGTGCCAGCAGCTTGGTCGGCGGCGAGGATACGCAGTATTTT,CASSLVGGEDTQYF
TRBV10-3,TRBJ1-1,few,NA,TGTGCCATCGGCGCCTGGGGGGCTCGGTGGACTGAAGCTTTCTTT,CAIGAWGARWTEAFF
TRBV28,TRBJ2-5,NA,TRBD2,TGTGCCAGCAGTTTTGGGCTAGCGGGGGTCGAGACCCAGTACTTC,CASSFGLAGVETQYF
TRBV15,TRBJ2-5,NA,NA,TGTGCCACCAGCAGAGATCAGACGACCCAGTACTTC,CATSRDQTTQYF
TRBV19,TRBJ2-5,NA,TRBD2,TGTGCCAGTAGTTGGACTAGCGGACAAGAGACCCAGTACTTC,CASSWTSGQETQYF
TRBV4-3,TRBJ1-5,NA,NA,TGCGCCAGCAGCCAAGGGTTGGGGGGGCGCGGGGGTAATCAGCCCCAGCATTTT,CASSQGLGGRGGNQPQHF
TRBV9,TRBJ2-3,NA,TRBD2,TGTGCCAGCAGCCCTCGCGGGAGGCAGGCAGATACGCAGTATTTT,CASSPRGRQADTQYF
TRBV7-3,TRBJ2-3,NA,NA,TGTGCCAGCAGCTTGCTCGGCGGAGCTAGCACAGATACGCAGTATTTT,CASSLLGGASTDTQYF
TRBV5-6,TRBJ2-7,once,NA,TGTGCCAGCACCACGACAGGGGAGGGCTCGGGCGAGCAGTACTTC,CASTTTGEGSGEQYF
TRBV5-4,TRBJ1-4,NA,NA,TGTGCCAGCAGCTTTTTCGGGGCAACTAATGAAAAACTGTTTTTT,CASSFFGATNEKLFF
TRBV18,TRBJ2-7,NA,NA,TGTGCCAGCTCACCGGGTTCTCCCTACGAGCAGTACTTC,CASSPGSPYEQYF
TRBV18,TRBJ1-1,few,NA,TGTGCCAGCTCAGCAGCGACCGACACTGAAGCTTTCTTT,CASSAATDTEAFF
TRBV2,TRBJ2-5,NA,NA,TGTGCCAGCACCCAAGGAGATTTCCAAGAGACCCAGTACTTC,CASTQGDFQETQYF
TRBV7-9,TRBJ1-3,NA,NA,TGTGCCAGCAGCACCCGGACGGCCACCGACTCTGGAAACACCATATATTTT,CASSTRTATDSGNTIYF
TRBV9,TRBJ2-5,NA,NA,TGTGCCAGCAGCGTAGGTCCGCCGGAGACCCAGTACTTC,CASSVGPPETQYF
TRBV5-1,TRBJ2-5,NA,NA,TGCGCCAGCAGCTCACGGACCCAACTATGGACAGACCGCCTCCAAGAGACCCAGTACTTC,CASSSRTQLWTDRLQETQYF
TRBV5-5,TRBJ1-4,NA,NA,TGTGCCAGCAGCTTGGGTTTGCGGGACACAACTAATGAAAAACTGTTTTTT,CASSLGLRDTTNEKLFF
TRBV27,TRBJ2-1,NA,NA,TGTGCCAGCTCCCACGGGGTTCTCAATGAGCAGTTCTTC,CASSHGVLNEQFF
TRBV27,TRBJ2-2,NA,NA,TGTGCCAGCAGTGGTCCGACGAACACCGGGGAGCTGTTTTTT,CASSGPTNTGELFF
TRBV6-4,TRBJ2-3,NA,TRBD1,TGTGCCAGCAGACGAGGGACAGGGCCCACAGATACGCAGTATTTT,CASRRGTGPTDTQYF
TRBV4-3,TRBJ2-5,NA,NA,TGCGCCAGCAGCCAAGGGGCCCAGCACCAAGAGACCCAGTACTTC,CASSQGAQHQETQYF
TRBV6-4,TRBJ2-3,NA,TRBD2,TGTGCCAGCAGTGACTCCGCCGGGACTAGCGGGGCCACAGATACGCAGTATTTT,CASSDSAGTSGATDTQYF
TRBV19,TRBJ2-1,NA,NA,TGTGCCAGTAGTCCCGGTGGGAGTACCTCTGGCTCCTACAATGAGCAGTTCTTC,CASSPGGSTSGSYNEQFF
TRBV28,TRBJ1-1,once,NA,TGTGCCAGCAGTTTATTGACCCCTACTGAAGCTTTCTTT,CASSLLTPTEAFF
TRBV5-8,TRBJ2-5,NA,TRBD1,TGTGCCAGCAGCTTGGGGCGGACAGGGGGCGTGGAGACCCAGTACTTC,CASSLGRTGGVETQYF
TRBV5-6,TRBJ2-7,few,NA,TGTGCCAGCAGCCCCCGGGGCCGGGAGCAGTACTTC,CASSPRGREQYF
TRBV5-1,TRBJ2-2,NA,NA,TGCGCCAGCAGCTTGGTGGGCGGGGAGCTGTTTTTT,CASSLVGGELFF
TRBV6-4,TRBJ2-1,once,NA,TGTGCCAGCAGTGGCGGGGGCGTGGGCCATGAGCAGTTCTTC,CASSGGGVGHEQFF
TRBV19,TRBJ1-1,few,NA,TGTGCCAGTAGTAATCTTTACACAGGGCCAACTGAAGCTTTCTTT,CASSNLYTGPTEAFF
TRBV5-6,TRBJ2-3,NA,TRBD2,TGTGCCAGCAGCTCCGGCCTAGCGGGGAGCACAGATACGCAGTATTTT,CASSSGLAGSTDTQYF
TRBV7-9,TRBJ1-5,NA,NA,TGTGCCAGCAGCTCCCCCCTCGGGCAGCCCCAGCATTTT,CASSSPLGQPQHF
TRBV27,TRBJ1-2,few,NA,TGTGCCAGCAGGGAAGGATTCTATGGCTACACCTTC,CASREGFYGYTF
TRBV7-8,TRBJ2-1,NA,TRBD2,TGTGCCAGCAGCTTCATCCGCCTAGCGGCGGGTGATGAGCAGTTCTTC,CASSFIRLAAGDEQFF
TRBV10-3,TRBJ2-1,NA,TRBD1,TGTGCCATCAGTGATTGGGACAGGGGGGTTTCCTACAATGAGCAGTTCTTC,CAISDWDRGVSYNEQFF
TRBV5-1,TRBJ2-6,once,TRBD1,TGCGCCAGCAGCGCGAGACAGGGGAGCCCTGGGGCCAACGTCCTGACTTTC,CASSARQGSPGANVLTF
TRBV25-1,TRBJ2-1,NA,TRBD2,TGTGCCAGCAGTGAATGGAGGACTAGCGGGAGAAGACATGAGCAGTTCTTC,CASSEWRTSGRRHEQFF
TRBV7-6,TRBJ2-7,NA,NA,TGTGCCAGCAGCTTAGCTCCCTACTACGAGCAGTACTTC,CASSLAPYYEQYF
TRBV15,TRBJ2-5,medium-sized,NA,TGTGCCACCAGCAGAGACCGAACAGGTCCTGAGACCCAGTACTTC,CATSRDRTGPETQYF